The clone carrying this TCR beta chain appeared many times. Its antigen is unknown. These data are taken from a study of glioma-infiltrating T cells. Points from the study as a whole: Only very few CDR3 sequences appeared in both tissue and blood.

Amplification of TCR alpha and beta CDR3 regions from RNA used iRepertoire nested multiplex PCR. One entry per CDR3 protein, called by TCRdb with MiXCR from the multiplex PCR reads. Of about 44,000 distinct CDR3 sequences listed, more than 20% are singletons. CDR3 length equals 14 residues. V shed 5 bases, J shed 6 bases, and the junction held 6 bases outside the gene matches. Germline V gives CDR1 MDHEN, CDR2 SYDVKM. The sample taken for sequencing was glioma tissue, nonneoplastic brain tissue, or PBMCs (not recorded which). The receptor was derived from a human donor with low-grade glioma or glioblastoma, undergoing nonglioma brain surgery, or in good health (not recorded which). The V call is TRBV28, the J call TRBJ2-3, with TRBD2 identical over 9 bases. In nucleotides, the CDR3 is TGTGCCAGCAGTGTAAGCACTAGCGGGGATACGCAGTATTTT. This gives the protein CASSVSTSGDTQYF.